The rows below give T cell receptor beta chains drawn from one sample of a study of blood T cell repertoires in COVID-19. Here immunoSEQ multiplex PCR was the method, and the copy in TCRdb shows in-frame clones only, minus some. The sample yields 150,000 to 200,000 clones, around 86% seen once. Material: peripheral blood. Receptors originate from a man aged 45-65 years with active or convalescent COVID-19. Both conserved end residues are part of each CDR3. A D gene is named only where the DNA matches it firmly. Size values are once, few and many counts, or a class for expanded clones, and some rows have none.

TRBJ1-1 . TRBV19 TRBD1 CASSIGDRVAFF TGTGCCAGTAGTATAGGAGACAGGGTTGCTTTCTTT
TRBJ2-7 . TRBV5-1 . CASSSGGAGEEQYF TGCGCCAGCAGCTCAGGGGGCGCGGGAGAGGAGCAGTACTTC
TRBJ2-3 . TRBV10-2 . CASSATLWTAAESTDTQYF TGCGCCAGCAGTGCTACCCTCTGGACTGCGGCCGAGAGCACAGATACGCAGTATTTT
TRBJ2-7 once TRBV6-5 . CASTNRQDRYEQYF TGTGCCAGCACCAACCGACAGGACCGCTACGAGCAGTACTTC
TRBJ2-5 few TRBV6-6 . CASSYGTGVRQETQYF TGTGCCAGCAGTTACGGGACGGGAGTTCGGCAAGAGACCCAGTACTTC
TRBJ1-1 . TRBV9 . CASSVQGSMNTEAFF TGTGCCAGCAGCGTACAGGGGTCGATGAACACTGAAGCTTTCTTT
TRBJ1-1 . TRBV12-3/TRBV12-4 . CASTLTAEAFF TGTGCCAGCACGCTCACGGCTGAAGCTTTCTTT
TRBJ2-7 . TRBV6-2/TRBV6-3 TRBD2 CASSLSGTVEQYF TGTGCCAGCAGCCTTAGCGGGACGGTGGAGCAGTACTTC
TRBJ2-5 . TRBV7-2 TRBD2 CASSLGGLAGEETQYF TGTGCCAGCAGCTTAGGGGGACTAGCGGGGGAAGAGACCCAGTACTTC
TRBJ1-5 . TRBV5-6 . CASSLEYRGNQPQHF TGTGCCAGCAGCTTGGAATATCGGGGCAATCAGCCCCAGCATTTT
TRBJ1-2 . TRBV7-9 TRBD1 CASSERQGNYGYTF TGTGCCAGCAGCGAAAGACAGGGGAACTATGGCTACACCTTC
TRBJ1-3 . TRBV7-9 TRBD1 CASTRSDRDLSGNTIYF TGTGCCAGCACCCGAAGCGACAGGGACCTCTCTGGAAACACCATATATTTT
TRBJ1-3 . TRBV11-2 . CASSSRGGSGNTIYF TGTGCCAGCAGCTCAAGGGGAGGAAGTGGAAACACCATATATTTT
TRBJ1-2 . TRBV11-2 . CASSLNRIAQGSAGYTF TGTGCCAGCAGCTTAAATCGAATAGCCCAAGGTAGCGCTGGCTACACCTTC